These T cell receptor beta chains were read from a single sample in a study of blood T cells in healthy people across ages. Via MiXCR, TCRdb re-called the 5' RACE reads, giving one row per CDR3 protein. The sample holds about 1.4 million distinct CDR3 sequences, roughly 64% seen once. Input material: blood. These receptor sequences come from a man younger than 30 in good health. CDR3s include the opening cysteine and the closing phenylalanine or tryptophan. D genes are given only for firm matches. Not all rows give a size; the values are once, few, many and, for expanded clones, a class.

clone_size: few
d_call: .
v_call: TRBV4-2
j_call: TRBJ2-3
cdr3_nt: TGTGCCAGCAGCCAAGATGGGCGGGGAGTCCCAGATACGCAGTATTTT
cdr3_aa: CASSQDGRGVPDTQYF

clone_size: .
d_call: .
v_call: TRBV6-6
j_call: TRBJ2-2
cdr3_nt: TGTGCCGGCATCCGAGCGGAGAACACCGGGGAGCTGTTTTTT
cdr3_aa: CAGIRAENTGELFF

clone_size: .
d_call: .
v_call: TRBV5-1
j_call: TRBJ1-4
cdr3_nt: TGCGCCAGCAGCTTGGTGGCAGGGCTCCGCGAAAAACTGTTTTTT
cdr3_aa: CASSLVAGLREKLFF

clone_size: few
d_call: .
v_call: TRBV18
j_call: TRBJ1-6
cdr3_nt: TGTGCCAGCTCACCACCAGTCCCGGATTCACCCCTCCACTTT
cdr3_aa: CASSPPVPDSPLHF

clone_size: .
d_call: TRBD1
v_call: TRBV3-1
j_call: TRBJ1-4
cdr3_nt: TGTGCCAGCCGGGGGACAGGGGGCTATAATGAAAAACTGTTTTTT
cdr3_aa: CASRGTGGYNEKLFF

clone_size: few
d_call: .
v_call: TRBV5-1
j_call: TRBJ2-1
cdr3_nt: TGCGCCAGCAGCCGGGTGGGGAGAGGGGAGCAGTTCTTC
cdr3_aa: CASSRVGRGEQFF

clone_size: .
d_call: TRBD1
v_call: TRBV4-1
j_call: TRBJ2-5
cdr3_nt: TGCGCCAGCAGCGAGGGACAGGGAAAGAGGACCCAGTACTTC
cdr3_aa: CASSEGQGKRTQYF

clone_size: few
d_call: .
v_call: TRBV12-3/TRBV12-4
j_call: TRBJ2-3
cdr3_nt: TGTGCCAGCAGATTAGACACAGATACGCAGTATTTT
cdr3_aa: CASRLDTDTQYF

clone_size: .
d_call: TRBD1
v_call: TRBV12-3/TRBV12-4
j_call: TRBJ2-5
cdr3_nt: TGTGCCAGCAGACCCCGGGACAGGGGTTTAGAGACCCAGTACTTC
cdr3_aa: CASRPRDRGLETQYF

clone_size: .
d_call: TRBD2
v_call: TRBV20-1
j_call: TRBJ2-1
cdr3_nt: TGCAGTGCTAGAGGTACCGGGACTAGCGGATACAATGAGCAGTTCTTC
cdr3_aa: CSARGTGTSGYNEQFF

clone_size: many
d_call: .
v_call: TRBV6-5
j_call: TRBJ1-1
cdr3_nt: TGTGCCAGCAGTTACTCGCCCGGTCGGAACACTGAAGCTTTCTTT
cdr3_aa: CASSYSPGRNTEAFF

clone_size: few
d_call: TRBD1
v_call: TRBV29-1
j_call: TRBJ1-2
cdr3_nt: TGCAGCGTTGGACAGGGGGCGAGCGGCTACACCTTC
cdr3_aa: CSVGQGASGYTF

clone_size: .
d_call: TRBD1
v_call: TRBV20-1
j_call: TRBJ2-7
cdr3_nt: TGCAGTGCTAGAGACGAGGACAGGCCCTACGAGCAGTACTTC
cdr3_aa: CSARDEDRPYEQYF

clone_size: few
d_call: .
v_call: TRBV4-1
j_call: TRBJ2-1
cdr3_nt: TGCGCCAGCAGCCAAGGACTAGATGGGCCCGGTGAGCAGTTCTTC
cdr3_aa: CASSQGLDGPGEQFF

clone_size: few
d_call: TRBD1
v_call: TRBV3-1
j_call: TRBJ1-4
cdr3_nt: TGTGCCAGCAAGCAGGGATTGACAGGGCCGCGTGAAAAACTGTTTTTT
cdr3_aa: CASKQGLTGPREKLFF

clone_size: .
d_call: .
v_call: TRBV28
j_call: TRBJ1-5
cdr3_nt: TGTGCCAGCAGAGTACAGGGTTGGGATCAGCCCCAGCATTTT
cdr3_aa: CASRVQGWDQPQHF

clone_size: .
d_call: .
v_call: TRBV28
j_call: TRBJ2-7
cdr3_nt: TGTGCCAGCAGTTTAGGGACATTCTACGTCAAGCAGTACTTC
cdr3_aa: CASSLGTFYVKQYF

clone_size: few
d_call: .
v_call: TRBV27
j_call: TRBJ2-1
cdr3_nt: TGTGCCAGCATCGGTCTGGAAAGCTCCTACAATGAGCAGTTCTTC
cdr3_aa: CASIGLESSYNEQFF

clone_size: once
d_call: .
v_call: TRBV4-1
j_call: TRBJ1-1
cdr3_nt: TGCGCCAGCAGCCAAGTTCTCCGGGGCATGAACACTGAAGCTTTCTTT
cdr3_aa: CASSQVLRGMNTEAFF

clone_size: few
d_call: .
v_call: TRBV3-1
j_call: TRBJ2-7
cdr3_nt: TGTGCGGATTTCTCCTACGAGCAGTACTTC
cdr3_aa: CADFSYEQYF

clone_size: .
d_call: .
v_call: TRBV6-1
j_call: TRBJ1-4
cdr3_nt: TGTGCCAGCACCCAATGTGGATCTGAAAAACTGTTTTTT
cdr3_aa: CASTQCGSEKLFF

clone_size: .
d_call: TRBD1
v_call: TRBV7-2
j_call: TRBJ2-7
cdr3_nt: TGTGCCAGCAGCTTAGCGGGACAGGGATGGGACGAGCAGTACTTC
cdr3_aa: CASSLAGQGWDEQYF

clone_size: .
d_call: .
v_call: TRBV2
j_call: TRBJ1-2
cdr3_nt: TGTGCCAGCAGAAAGAACTGGGGGGAGAAGAATGGCTACACCTTC
cdr3_aa: CASRKNWGEKNGYTF

clone_size: .
d_call: .
v_call: TRBV5-5
j_call: TRBJ2-1
cdr3_nt: TGTGCCAGCAGCTTGGGACAGGCCCCCTACAATGAGCAGTTCTTC
cdr3_aa: CASSLGQAPYNEQFF

clone_size: .
d_call: .
v_call: TRBV29-1
j_call: TRBJ2-4
cdr3_nt: TGCAGCGTTGAAGTTCAGGACAGCCGTCTGAAGTACTTC
cdr3_aa: CSVEVQDSRLKYF

clone_size: .
d_call: .
v_call: TRBV21-1
j_call: TRBJ1-1
cdr3_nt: TGTGCCAGCAGCAAAGCTCAACATCCGAACACTGAAGCTTTCTTT
cdr3_aa: CASSKAQHPNTEAFF

clone_size: .
d_call: TRBD1
v_call: TRBV20-1
j_call: TRBJ2-5
cdr3_nt: TGCAGTGCTAGAGCCCTTAATCCGGGACAGGGTAACGGGGAGACCCAGTACTTC
cdr3_aa: CSARALNPGQGNGETQYF

clone_size: few
d_call: .
v_call: TRBV6-6
j_call: TRBJ2-5
cdr3_nt: TGTGCCAGCAGCCCCCTTGAAGACCAAGAGACCCAGTACTTC
cdr3_aa: CASSPLEDQETQYF

clone_size: .
d_call: .
v_call: TRBV20-1
j_call: TRBJ1-2
cdr3_nt: TGCAGTGCTAATTTGGGGGTAGTATATGGCTACACCTTC
cdr3_aa: CSANLGVVYGYTF

clone_size: .
d_call: TRBD2
v_call: TRBV7-2
j_call: TRBJ2-5
cdr3_nt: TGTGCCAGCAGCTACCCACGACTAGCGGCAGGAGGGGTGTTAGAGACCCAGTACTTC
cdr3_aa: CASSYPRLAAGGVLETQYF

clone_size: .
d_call: .
v_call: TRBV21-1
j_call: TRBJ2-1
cdr3_nt: TGTGCCAGCAGCTTCGCACCGGGACAGGCTGAGCAGTTCTTC
cdr3_aa: CASSFAPGQAEQFF

clone_size: .
d_call: .
v_call: TRBV11-2
j_call: TRBJ2-1
cdr3_nt: TGTGCCAGCAGCTTAGAGACACCCTACAATGAGCAGTTCTTC
cdr3_aa: CASSLETPYNEQFF

clone_size: .
d_call: .
v_call: TRBV20-1
j_call: TRBJ2-4
cdr3_nt: TGCAGTGCGTGGCCGGGGATGGAGGGCAAAAACATTCAGTACTTC
cdr3_aa: CSAWPGMEGKNIQYF

clone_size: .
d_call: .
v_call: TRBV5-6
j_call: TRBJ2-3
cdr3_nt: TGTGCCAGCAGCTTGGAGGCGGCACGGGGTACGCAGTATTTT
cdr3_aa: CASSLEAARGTQYF

clone_size: .
d_call: .
v_call: TRBV6-5
j_call: TRBJ2-3
cdr3_nt: TGTGCCAGCAGTTACAGGTCAGCGGGCACAGATACGCAGTATTTT
cdr3_aa: CASSYRSAGTDTQYF

clone_size: .
d_call: .
v_call: TRBV13
j_call: TRBJ1-4
cdr3_nt: TGTGCCAGCAGCTTATATGAGATGGGTGAAAAACTGTTTTTT
cdr3_aa: CASSLYEMGEKLFF

clone_size: .
d_call: .
v_call: TRBV20-1
j_call: TRBJ2-2
cdr3_nt: TGCAGTGCTAACCCGCGACAGCACACCGGGGAGCTGTTTTTT
cdr3_aa: CSANPRQHTGELFF

clone_size: .
d_call: TRBD1
v_call: TRBV5-1
j_call: TRBJ2-7
cdr3_nt: TGCGCCAGCAGCTTGGCCTCACAGGGGATGTACGAGCAGTACTTC
cdr3_aa: CASSLASQGMYEQYF

clone_size: .
d_call: .
v_call: TRBV5-1
j_call: TRBJ2-1
cdr3_nt: TGCGCCAGCAGCTTGGAGGAGGGATCGAATGAGCAGTTCTTC
cdr3_aa: CASSLEEGSNEQFF

clone_size: .
d_call: .
v_call: TRBV6-1
j_call: TRBJ1-2
cdr3_nt: TGTGCCAGCAGCCATGAGACCGGGTTACATGGCTACACCTTC
cdr3_aa: CASSHETGLHGYTF

clone_size: .
d_call: .
v_call: TRBV3-1
j_call: TRBJ1-5
cdr3_nt: TGTGCCAGCAGCCAAGCCTCGTCGGGCCGACAGCATTTT
cdr3_aa: CASSQASSGRQHF

clone_size: .
d_call: .
v_call: TRBV7-9
j_call: TRBJ2-3
cdr3_nt: TGTGCCAGCAGCTTAAGGCCGGGGGACGCGGATACGCAGTATTTT
cdr3_aa: CASSLRPGDADTQYF

clone_size: .
d_call: .
v_call: TRBV20-1
j_call: TRBJ1-2
cdr3_nt: TGCAGTGCTGGGCCCTTTATCGGTTCTAACTATGGCTACACCTTC
cdr3_aa: CSAGPFIGSNYGYTF